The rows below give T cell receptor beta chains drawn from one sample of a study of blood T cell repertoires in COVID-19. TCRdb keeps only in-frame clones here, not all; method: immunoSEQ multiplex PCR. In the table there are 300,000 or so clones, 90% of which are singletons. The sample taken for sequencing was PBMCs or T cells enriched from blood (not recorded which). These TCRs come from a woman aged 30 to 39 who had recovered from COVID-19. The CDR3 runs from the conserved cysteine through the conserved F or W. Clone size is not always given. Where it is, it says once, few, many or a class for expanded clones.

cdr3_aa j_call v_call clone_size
CASSSGGALSGYTF TRBJ1-2 TRBV6-5 .
CASSYGPGNQPQHF TRBJ1-5 TRBV6-5 .
CASSSGQGTSGANVLTF TRBJ2-6 TRBV5-1 .
CASRALAGAGEQFF TRBJ2-1 TRBV6-4 .
CASSIADSYEQYF TRBJ2-7 TRBV19 .
CASSPRQGRTTDTQYF TRBJ2-3 TRBV7-2 .
CAAGGGSSDTQYF TRBJ2-3 TRBV28 .
CASSDSERMRGRPRDQPQHF TRBJ1-5 TRBV6-4 once
CASSLRSGSTDTQYF TRBJ2-3 TRBV7-2 .
CASSAGTGYNEQFF TRBJ2-1 TRBV7-2 .
CASSKLAESYEQYF TRBJ2-7 TRBV19 once
CASSLTSGLDTGELFF TRBJ2-2 TRBV19 .
CASSPGTTSTDTQYF TRBJ2-3 TRBV5-5 .
CASRGQGASEQYF TRBJ2-7 TRBV27 .
CATSDSGRAGLNQPQHF TRBJ1-5 TRBV24-1 .
CASSSSSGDFTGELFF TRBJ2-2 TRBV5-1 .
CAWRGDRFSYEQYF TRBJ2-7 TRBV30 .
CASSLQGSYEQYF TRBJ2-7 TRBV6-2/TRBV6-3 .
CASSFRVGQDEKLFF TRBJ1-4 TRBV28 .
CASSLNFYSSGNTIYF TRBJ1-3 TRBV7-2 few
CASSFKDNSYEQYF TRBJ2-7 TRBV28 .
CATPPRWGRAEAFF TRBJ1-1 TRBV24-1 .
CASSRGTGENVLTF TRBJ2-6 TRBV5-5 .
CASSVGTANSPLHF TRBJ1-6 TRBV28 .
CASSIDRSGANVLTF TRBJ2-6 TRBV6-5 .
CASSLLRGPNTGELFF TRBJ2-2 TRBV11-2 .
CASRLVDEQFF TRBJ2-1 TRBV12-3/TRBV12-4 .
CASSQKVTGNEKLFF TRBJ1-4 TRBV28 .
CAWSLLGGSSGNTIYF TRBJ1-3 TRBV30 .
CASSPGVPGNTIYF TRBJ1-3 TRBV18 .
CASRGRTGPSYEQYF TRBJ2-7 TRBV6-5 once
CASSSAGQGGETQYF TRBJ2-5 TRBV5-4 .
CAWSRDRGGETQYF TRBJ2-5 TRBV30 .
CASSLGLRYNEQFF TRBJ2-1 TRBV7-2 once
CASSFQGNYGYTF TRBJ1-2 TRBV12-3/TRBV12-4 .
CSAEFNEKLFF TRBJ1-4 TRBV20-1 .
CASSPGQENRETQYF TRBJ2-5 TRBV14 .
CASRPSAGGTPGEQYF TRBJ2-7 TRBV6-4 .
CASSWGPDSVSYEQYF TRBJ2-7 TRBV5-6 once
CASSVYGGELFF TRBJ2-2 TRBV2 .
CASRRGEETQYF TRBJ2-5 TRBV25-1 .
CASSDPHMNTEAFF TRBJ1-1 TRBV2 .
CATSSDRDREFYSYGYTF TRBJ1-2 TRBV15 .